The clone carrying this T cell receptor (beta chain) has only a few counts. Trimming removed 5 bases at V and 6 bases at J, with 14 bases between. CDR1 and CDR2 (germline): SGHVS, FQNEAQ. This CDR3 contains 14 residues. The sample originates from a study of blood T cell repertoires in COVID-19. Across the whole study: Acute-phase and convalescent COVID-19 samples originated in the United States, Italy and Spain. PBMCs, B-cell-depleted T cells, or T cells provided the cDNA or gDNA that made up the material.

Original analysis: Nucleated cell number was recorded as an estimate derived from reference gene primer amplification. Only in-frame clones appear in the TCRdb table, and some are missing; sequencing was by immunoSEQ multiplex PCR. Clone size and the V and J calls come from that table; the DNA yielded D and trimming. The sample lists about 230,000 clones, approximately 85% occurring once. This clonotype originated in a man between 40 and 49 years old with acute or convalescent COVID-19. Specimen: peripheral blood. This chain connects TRBV7-8 to TRBJ1-5, with D maybe TRBD1 (6 bases). The chain's CDR3 is CASSLGQGGQPQHF. Here the CDR3 DNA reads TGTGCCAGCAGCCTGGGACAAGGGGGTCAGCCCCAGCATTTT.